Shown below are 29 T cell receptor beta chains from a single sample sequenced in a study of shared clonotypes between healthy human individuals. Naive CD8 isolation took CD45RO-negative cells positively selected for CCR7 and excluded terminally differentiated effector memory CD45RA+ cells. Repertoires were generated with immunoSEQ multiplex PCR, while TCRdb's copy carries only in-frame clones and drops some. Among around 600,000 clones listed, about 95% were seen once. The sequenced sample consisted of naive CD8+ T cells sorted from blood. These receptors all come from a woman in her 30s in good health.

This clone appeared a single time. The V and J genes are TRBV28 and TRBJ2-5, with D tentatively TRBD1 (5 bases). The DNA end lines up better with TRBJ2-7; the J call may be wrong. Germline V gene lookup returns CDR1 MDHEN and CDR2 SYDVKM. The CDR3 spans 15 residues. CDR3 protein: CASSLRQGVSYEQYF. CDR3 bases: TGTGCCAGCAGTTTGCGGCAGGGCGTCTCCTACGAGCAGTACTTC.

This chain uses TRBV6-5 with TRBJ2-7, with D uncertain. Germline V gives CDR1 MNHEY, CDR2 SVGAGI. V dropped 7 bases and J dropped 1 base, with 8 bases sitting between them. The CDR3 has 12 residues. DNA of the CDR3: TGTGCCAGCACTTCCGGTTCCTACGAGCAGTACTTC. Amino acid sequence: CASTSGSYEQYF.

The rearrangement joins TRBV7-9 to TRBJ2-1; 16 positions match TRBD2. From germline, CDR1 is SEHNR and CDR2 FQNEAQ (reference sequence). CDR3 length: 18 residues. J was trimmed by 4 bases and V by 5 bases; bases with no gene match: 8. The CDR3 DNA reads TGTGCCAGCAGCCGTCCGGGACTAGCGGGAGGGTTGTACAATGAGCAGTTCTTC. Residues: CASSRPGLAGGLYNEQFF.

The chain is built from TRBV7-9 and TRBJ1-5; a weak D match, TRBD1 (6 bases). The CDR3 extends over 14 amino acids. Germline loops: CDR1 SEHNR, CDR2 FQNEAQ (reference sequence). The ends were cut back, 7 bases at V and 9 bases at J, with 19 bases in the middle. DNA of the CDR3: TGTGCCAGCACAAAGGGGGGGGCCCCAGGGCCCCAGCATTTT. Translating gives CASTKGGAPGPQHF.

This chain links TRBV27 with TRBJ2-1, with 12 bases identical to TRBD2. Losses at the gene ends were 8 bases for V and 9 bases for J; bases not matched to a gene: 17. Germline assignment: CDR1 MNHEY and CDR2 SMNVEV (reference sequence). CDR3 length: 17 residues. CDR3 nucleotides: TGTGCCAGCGTTGATGCTAGCGGGAGGGAGAGGCTAGCTGAGCAGTTCTTC. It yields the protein CASVDASGRERLAEQFF.

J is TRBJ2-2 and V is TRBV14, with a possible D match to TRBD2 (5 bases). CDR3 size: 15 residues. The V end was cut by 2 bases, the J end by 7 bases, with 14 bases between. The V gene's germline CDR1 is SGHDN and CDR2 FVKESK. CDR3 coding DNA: TGTGCCAGCAGCCAAAGGCCTCAGGAGGTCGGGGAGCTGTTTTTT. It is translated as CASSQRPQEVGELFF.

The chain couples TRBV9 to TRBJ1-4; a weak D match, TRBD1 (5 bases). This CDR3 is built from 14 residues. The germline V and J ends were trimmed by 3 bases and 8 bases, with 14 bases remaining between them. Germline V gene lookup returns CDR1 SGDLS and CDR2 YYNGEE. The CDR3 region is CASSGGAANEKLFF. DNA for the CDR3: TGTGCCAGCAGCGGAGGGGCAGCAAACGAAAAACTGTTTTTT.

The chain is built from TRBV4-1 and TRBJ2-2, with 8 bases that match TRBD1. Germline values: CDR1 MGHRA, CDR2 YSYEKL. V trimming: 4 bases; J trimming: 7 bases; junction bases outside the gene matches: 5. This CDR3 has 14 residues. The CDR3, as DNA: TGCGCCAGCAGCCCTCGGACAGGGTTCGGGGAGCTGTTTTTT. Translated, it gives CASSPRTGFGELFF.

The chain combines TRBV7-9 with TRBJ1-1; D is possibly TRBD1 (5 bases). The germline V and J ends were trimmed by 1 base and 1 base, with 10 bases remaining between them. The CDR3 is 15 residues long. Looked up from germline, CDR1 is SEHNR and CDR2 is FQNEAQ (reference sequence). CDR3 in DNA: TGTGCCAGCAGCTTAGTCAGGGAGGCGAACACTGAAGCTTTCTTT. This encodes CASSLVREANTEAFF. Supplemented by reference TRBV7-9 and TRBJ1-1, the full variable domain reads DTGVSQNPRHKITKRGQNVTFRCDPISEHNRLYWYRQTLGQGPEFLTYFQNEAQLEKSRLLSDRFSAERPKGSFSTLEIQRTEQGDSAMYLCASSLVREANTEAFFGQGTRLTVV.

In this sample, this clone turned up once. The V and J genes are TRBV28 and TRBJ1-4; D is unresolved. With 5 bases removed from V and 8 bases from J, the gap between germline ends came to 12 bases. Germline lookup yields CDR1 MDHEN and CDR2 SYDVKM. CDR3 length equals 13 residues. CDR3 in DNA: TGTGCCAGCAGTCCCCCCGGTAGGGAAAAACTGTTTTTT. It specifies CASSPPGREKLFF.

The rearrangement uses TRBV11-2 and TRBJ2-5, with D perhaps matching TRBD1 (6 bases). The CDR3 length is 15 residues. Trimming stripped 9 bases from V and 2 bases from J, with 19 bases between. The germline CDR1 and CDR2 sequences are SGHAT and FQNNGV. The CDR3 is CASKPRDTNQETQYF. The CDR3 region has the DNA TGTGCCAGTAAACCCCGGGACACAAATCAAGAGACCCAGTACTTC.

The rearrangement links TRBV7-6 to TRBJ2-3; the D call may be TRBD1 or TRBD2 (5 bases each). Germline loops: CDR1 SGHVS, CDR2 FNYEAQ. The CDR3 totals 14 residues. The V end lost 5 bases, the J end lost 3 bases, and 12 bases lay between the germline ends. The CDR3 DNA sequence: TGTGCCAGCAGCCCAGGGACCGAGACAGATACGCAGTATTTT. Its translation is CASSPGTETDTQYF. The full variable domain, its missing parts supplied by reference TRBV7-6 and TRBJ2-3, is GAGVSQSPRYKVTKRGQDVALRCDPISGHVSLYWYRQALGQGPEFLTYFNYEAQQDKSGLPNDRFSAERPEGSISTLTIQRTEQRDSAMYRCASSPGTETDTQYFGPGTRLTVL.

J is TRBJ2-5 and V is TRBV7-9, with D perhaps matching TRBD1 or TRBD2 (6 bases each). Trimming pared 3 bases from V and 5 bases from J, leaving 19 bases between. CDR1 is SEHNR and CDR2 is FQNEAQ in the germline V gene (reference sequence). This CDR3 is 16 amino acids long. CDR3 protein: CASSFQGSLALETQYF. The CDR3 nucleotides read TGTGCCAGCAGCTTCCAGGGGAGTCTAGCGCTCGAGACCCAGTACTTC. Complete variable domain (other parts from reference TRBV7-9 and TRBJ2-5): DTGVSQNPRHKITKRGQNVTFRCDPISEHNRLYWYRQTLGQGPEFLTYFQNEAQLEKSRLLSDRFSAERPKGSFSTLEIQRTEQGDSAMYLCASSFQGSLALETQYFGPGTRLLVL.

The CDR3 DNA follows: TGTGCCAGCAGCTTTCGGCTCTGGGGTTACATGAACACTGAAGCTTTCTTT. Residues: CASSFRLWGYMNTEAFF. The V call is TRBV5-6, the J call TRBJ1-1, with D unresolved. V was shortened by 2 bases and J by 0 bases, with 17 bases between the two germline ends. The germline CDR1 and CDR2 sequences are SGHDT and YYEEEE. The CDR3 totals 17 residues. Drawing the rest from reference TRBV5-6 and TRBJ1-1, the complete variable domain is DAGVTQSPTHLIKTRGQQVTLRCSPKSGHDTVSWYQQALGQGPQFIFQYYEEEERQRGNFPDRFSGHQFPNYSSELNVNALLLGDSALYLCASSFRLWGYMNTEAFFGQGTRLTVV.

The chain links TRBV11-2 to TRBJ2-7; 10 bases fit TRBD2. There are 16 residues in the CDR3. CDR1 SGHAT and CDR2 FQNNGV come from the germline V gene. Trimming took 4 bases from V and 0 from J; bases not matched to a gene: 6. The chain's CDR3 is CASSSGTSAYSYEQYF. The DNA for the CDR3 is TGTGCCAGCAGCTCCGGGACTAGCGCATACTCCTACGAGCAGTACTTC.

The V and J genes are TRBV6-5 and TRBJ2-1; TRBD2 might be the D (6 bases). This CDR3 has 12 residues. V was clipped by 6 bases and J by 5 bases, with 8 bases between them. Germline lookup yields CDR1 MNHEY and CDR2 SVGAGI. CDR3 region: CASRGGDNEQFF. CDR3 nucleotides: TGTGCCAGCAGGGGGGGAGACAATGAGCAGTTCTTC.

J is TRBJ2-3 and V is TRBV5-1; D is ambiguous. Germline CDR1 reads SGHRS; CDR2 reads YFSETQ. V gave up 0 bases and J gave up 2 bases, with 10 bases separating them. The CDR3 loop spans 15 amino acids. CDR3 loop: CASSLAVGNTDTQYF. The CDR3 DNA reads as TGCGCCAGCAGCTTGGCGGTAGGGAACACAGATACGCAGTATTTT.

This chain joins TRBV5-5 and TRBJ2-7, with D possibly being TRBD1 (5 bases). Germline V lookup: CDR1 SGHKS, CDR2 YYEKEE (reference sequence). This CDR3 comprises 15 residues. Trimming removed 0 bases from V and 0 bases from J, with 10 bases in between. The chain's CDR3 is CASSLVQGNSYEQYF. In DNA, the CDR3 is TGTGCCAGCAGCTTGGTCCAGGGTAACTCCTACGAGCAGTACTTC.

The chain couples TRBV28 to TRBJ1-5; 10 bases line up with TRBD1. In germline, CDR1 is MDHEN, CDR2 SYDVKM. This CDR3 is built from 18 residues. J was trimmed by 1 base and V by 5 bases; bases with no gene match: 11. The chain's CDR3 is CASSPDRGQGVSNQPQHF. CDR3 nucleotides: TGTGCCAGCAGTCCCGACCGCGGACAGGGGGTAAGCAATCAGCCCCAGCATTTT.

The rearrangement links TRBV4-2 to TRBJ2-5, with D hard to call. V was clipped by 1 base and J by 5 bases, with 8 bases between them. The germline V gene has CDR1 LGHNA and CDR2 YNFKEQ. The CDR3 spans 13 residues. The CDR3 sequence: CASSQGTGETQYF. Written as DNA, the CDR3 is TGTGCCAGCAGCCAAGGCACCGGTGAGACCCAGTACTTC.

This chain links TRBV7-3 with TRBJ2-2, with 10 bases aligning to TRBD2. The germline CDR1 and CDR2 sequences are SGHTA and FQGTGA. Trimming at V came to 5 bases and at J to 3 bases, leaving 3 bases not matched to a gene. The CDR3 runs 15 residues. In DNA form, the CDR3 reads TGTGCCAGCAGCGTAGCGGGAGGTGACACCGGGGAGCTGTTTTTT. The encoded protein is CASSVAGGDTGELFF.

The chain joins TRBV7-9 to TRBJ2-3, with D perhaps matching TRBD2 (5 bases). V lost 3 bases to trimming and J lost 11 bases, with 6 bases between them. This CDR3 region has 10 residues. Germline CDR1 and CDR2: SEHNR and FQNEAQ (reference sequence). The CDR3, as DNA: TGTGCCAGCAGCTTCCGGGAGCAGTATTTT. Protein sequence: CASSFREQYF.

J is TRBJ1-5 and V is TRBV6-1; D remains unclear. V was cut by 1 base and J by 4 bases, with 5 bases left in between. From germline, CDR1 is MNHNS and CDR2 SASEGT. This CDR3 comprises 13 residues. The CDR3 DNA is TGTGCCAGCAGTGAAGGATGGAATCAGCCCCAGCATTTT. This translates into CASSEGWNQPQHF.

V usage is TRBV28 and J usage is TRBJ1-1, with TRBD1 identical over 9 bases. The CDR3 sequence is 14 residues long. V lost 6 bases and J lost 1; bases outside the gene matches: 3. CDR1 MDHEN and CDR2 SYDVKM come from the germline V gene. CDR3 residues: CASRPTGGNTEAFF. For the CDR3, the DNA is TGTGCCAGCAGACCGACAGGGGGGAACACTGAAGCTTTCTTT.

As DNA, the CDR3 is TGTGCCAGCAGCGTAGGACAGGAAGACGAGCAGTACTTC. Translation: CASSVGQEDEQYF. The rearrangement links TRBV9 to TRBJ2-7; maybe TRBD1 (6 bases). The CDR3 contains 13 residues. Germline lookup yields CDR1 SGDLS and CDR2 YYNGEE. V was trimmed by 0 bases and J by 5 bases, leaving 9 bases between them.

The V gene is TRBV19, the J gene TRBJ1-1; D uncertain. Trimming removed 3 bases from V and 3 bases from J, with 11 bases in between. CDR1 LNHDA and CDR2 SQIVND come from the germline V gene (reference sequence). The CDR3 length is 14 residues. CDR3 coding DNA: TGTGCCAGTAGTATCGCCGGGGTGGACACTGAAGCTTTCTTT. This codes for CASSIAGVDTEAFF.

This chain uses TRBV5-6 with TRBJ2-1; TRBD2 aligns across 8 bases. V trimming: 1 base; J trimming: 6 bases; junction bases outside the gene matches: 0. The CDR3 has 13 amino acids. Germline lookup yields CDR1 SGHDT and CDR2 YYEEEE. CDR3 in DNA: TGTGCCAGCAGCTTGCGGGAGGGCAATGAGCAGTTCTTC. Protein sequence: CASSLREGNEQFF. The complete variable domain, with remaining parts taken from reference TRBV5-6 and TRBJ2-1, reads DAGVTQSPTHLIKTRGQQVTLRCSPKSGHDTVSWYQQALGQGPQFIFQYYEEEERQRGNFPDRFSGHQFPNYSSELNVNALLLGDSALYLCASSLREGNEQFFGPGTRLTVL.

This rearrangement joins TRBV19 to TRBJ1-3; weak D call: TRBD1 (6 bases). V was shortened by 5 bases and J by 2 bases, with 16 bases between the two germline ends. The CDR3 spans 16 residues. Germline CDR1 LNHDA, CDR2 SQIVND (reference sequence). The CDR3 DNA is TGTGCCAGTAGTTCGCCACGGGACACCCCTGGAAACACCATATATTTT. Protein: CASSSPRDTPGNTIYF.

CDR3 coding DNA: TGTGCCAGCAGCCAAGGGGCCTGGCTGGACAGTGAAGCTTTCTTT. Residues: CASSQGAWLDSEAFF. The chain employs TRBV4-2 and TRBJ1-1; D perhaps matches TRBD1 (6 bases). CDR3 length equals 15 residues. CDR1 and CDR2 (germline): LGHNA, YNFKEQ. V was shortened by 1 base and J by 7 bases, with 16 bases between the two germline ends.